This T cell receptor beta chain was sequenced for a study of patients and donors after allogeneic stem cell transplantation. Trimming shortened V by 5 bases and J by 2 bases, and 13 bases separated the two germline ends. CDR1 is SGHAT, CDR2 FQNNGV, per germline. The CDR3 is made up of 16 amino acids. TCRdb re-derived calls from the RT-PCR reads in MiXCR, one entry per CDR3 protein. The data hold over 150,000 distinct CDR3 sequences, with approximately 41% observed a single time. This TCR derives from a human donor who was either an allogeneic HSCT recipient or a stem cell or donor lymphocyte infusion donor (not recorded which). It is not recorded whose cells these are; they may come from a transplant donor. Input material: blood, either unsorted or a sorted T cell fraction (not recorded which). This chain joins TRBV11-2 and TRBJ1-6; D is perhaps TRBD1 (5 bases). The CDR3 DNA follows: TGTGCCAGCAGCCTAGGGGAAGACCCCTATAATTCACCCCTCCACTTT. The encoded protein is CASSLGEDPYNSPLHF.